This entry describes one T cell receptor (beta chain). This CDR3 comprises 17 residues. The junction had 10 bases not matched to a gene; V was cut back by 3 bases and J by 1 base. The germline V gene encodes CDR1 KGHSH and CDR2 LQKENI. The data were obtained in a study of blood T cell repertoires in COVID-19. About the research overall: Specimens from acute and convalescent COVID-19 originated in the United States, Italy and Spain. T cells, B-cell-depleted T cells, or PBMCs provided the cDNA or gDNA that served as material.

In the original workflow: Estimation of nucleated cell counts was performed using reference gene primer amplification. Repertoires were generated with immunoSEQ multiplex PCR, while TCRdb's copy carries only in-frame clones and drops some. V, J and clone size were drawn from that table, and D and trimming were deduced from the DNA. The repertoire holds under 5,500 clones, roughly 87% seen once, with over 10% in the top ten. This receptor was identified in a man aged 65-85 years with active COVID-19. The rearrangement uses TRBV18 and TRBJ1-1; TRBD1 matches at 8 bases. The source material was peripheral blood. Written as DNA, the CDR3 is TGTGCCAGCTCACCCCGCCTAATGGGACAGGAGAACACTGAAGCTTTCTTT. It translates to CASSPRLMGQENTEAFF. Full variable domain (rest looked up from reference TRBV18 and TRBJ1-1): NAGVMQNPRHLVRRRGQEARLRCSPMKGHSHVYWYRQLPEEGLKFMVYLQKENIIDESGMPKERFSAEFPKEGPSILRIQQVVRGDSAAYFCASSPRLMGQENTEAFFGQGTRLTVV.